This TCR beta chain derives from a study of blood T cell repertoires in COVID-19. Study details: The United States, Italy and Spain were the sources of the acute and convalescent COVID-19 samples. Nucleic acid was either cDNA or gDNA, and it came from T cells, B-cell-depleted T cells, or PBMCs.

Trimming took off 4 bases at V and 8 bases at J, with 8 bases between the two ends. This CDR3 has 11 amino acids. Per the authors' pipeline: Nucleated cell number was recorded as an estimate derived from reference gene primer amplification. The method was immunoSEQ multiplex PCR; TCRdb's version includes in-frame clones alone and lacks a portion of them. The DNA gave D and trimming, while V, J and clone size come from that table. Of 300,000 to 400,000 clones detected, around 89% appear once; the ten largest clones hold roughly 4%. The rearrangement uses TRBV23-1 and TRBJ1-2; D ambiguous. TRBV23-1 is known as an ORF, though its function is uncertain. The material sequenced was peripheral blood. The TCR originated in a woman in her forties or fifties with active or convalescent COVID-19. The CDR3 is CASSRVRGYTF. In nucleotides, the CDR3 is TGCGCCAGCAGTCGGGTGAGGGGCTACACCTTC.